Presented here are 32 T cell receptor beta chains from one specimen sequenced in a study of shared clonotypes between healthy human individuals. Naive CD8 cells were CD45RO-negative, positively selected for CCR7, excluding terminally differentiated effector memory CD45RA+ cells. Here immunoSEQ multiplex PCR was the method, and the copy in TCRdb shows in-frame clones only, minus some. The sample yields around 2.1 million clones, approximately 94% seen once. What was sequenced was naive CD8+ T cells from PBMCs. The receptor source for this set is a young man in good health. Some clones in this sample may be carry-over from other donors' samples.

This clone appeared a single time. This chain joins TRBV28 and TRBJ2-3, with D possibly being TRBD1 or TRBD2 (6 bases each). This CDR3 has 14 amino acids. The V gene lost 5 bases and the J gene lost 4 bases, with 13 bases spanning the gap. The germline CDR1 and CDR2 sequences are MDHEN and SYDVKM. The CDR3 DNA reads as TGTGCCAGCAGTGCACAGGGAGGCCCAGATACGCAGTATTTT. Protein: CASSAQGGPDTQYF.

CDR3: CASRPGGAYEQYF. CDR3 in DNA: TGTGCCAGCAGGCCGGGGGGAGCCTACGAGCAGTACTTC. The chain employs TRBV2 and TRBJ2-7, with 7 bases matching TRBD2. The J segment lost 2 bases and the V segment lost 6 bases, leaving 4 bases of the junction unmatched. Looked up from germline, CDR1 is SNHLY and CDR2 is FYNNEI. This CDR3 is 13 amino acids long.

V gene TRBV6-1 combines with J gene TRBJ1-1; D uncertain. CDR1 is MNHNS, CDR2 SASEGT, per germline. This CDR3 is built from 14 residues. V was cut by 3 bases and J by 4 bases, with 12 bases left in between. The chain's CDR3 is CASSDRHRATEAFF. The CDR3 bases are TGTGCCAGCAGTGACCGCCACCGGGCCACTGAAGCTTTCTTT.

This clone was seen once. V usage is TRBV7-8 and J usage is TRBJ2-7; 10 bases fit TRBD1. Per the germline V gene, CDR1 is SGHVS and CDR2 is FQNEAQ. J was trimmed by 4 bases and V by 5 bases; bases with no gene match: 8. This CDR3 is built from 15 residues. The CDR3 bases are TGTGCCAGCAGCGAATCGACAGGGGGCTCATACGAGCAGTACTTC. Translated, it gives CASSESTGGSYEQYF. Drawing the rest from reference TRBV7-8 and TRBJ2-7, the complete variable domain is GAGVSQSPRYKVAKRGQDVALRCDPISGHVSLFWYQQALGQGPEFLTYFQNEAQLDKSGLPSDRFFAERPEGSVSTLKIQRTQQEDSAVYLCASSESTGGSYEQYFGPGTRLTVT.

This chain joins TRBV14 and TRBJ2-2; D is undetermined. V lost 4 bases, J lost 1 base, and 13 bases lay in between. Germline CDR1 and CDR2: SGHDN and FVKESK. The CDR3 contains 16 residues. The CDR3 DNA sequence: TGTGCCAGCAGCCTACTTGCTGGACGGAACACCGGGGAGCTGTTTTTT. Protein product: CASSLLAGRNTGELFF.

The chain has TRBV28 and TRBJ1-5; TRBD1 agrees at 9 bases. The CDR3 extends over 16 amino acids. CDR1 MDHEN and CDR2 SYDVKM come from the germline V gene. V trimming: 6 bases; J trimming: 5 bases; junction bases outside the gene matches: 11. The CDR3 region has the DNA TGTGCCAGCAGCCCCGTGGACAGGGGTATAGATCAGCCCCAGCATTTT. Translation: CASSPVDRGIDQPQHF.

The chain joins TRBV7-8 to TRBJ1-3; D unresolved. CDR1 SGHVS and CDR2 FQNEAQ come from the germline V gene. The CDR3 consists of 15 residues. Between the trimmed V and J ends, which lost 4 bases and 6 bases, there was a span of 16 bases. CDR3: CASSSSTPPENTIYF. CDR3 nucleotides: TGTGCCAGCAGCTCCTCCACCCCACCCGAAAACACCATATATTTT.

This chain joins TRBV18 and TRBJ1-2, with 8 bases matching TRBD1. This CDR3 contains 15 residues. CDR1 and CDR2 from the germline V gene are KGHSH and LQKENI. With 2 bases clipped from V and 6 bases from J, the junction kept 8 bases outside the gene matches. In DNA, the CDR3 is TGTGCCAGCTCACCAGACAGGGGCCCGTCCCATGGCTACACCTTC. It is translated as CASSPDRGPSHGYTF.

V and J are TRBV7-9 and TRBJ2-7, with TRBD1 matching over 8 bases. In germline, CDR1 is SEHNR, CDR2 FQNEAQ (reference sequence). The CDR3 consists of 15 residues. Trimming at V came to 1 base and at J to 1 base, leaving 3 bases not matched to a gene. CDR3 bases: TGTGCCAGCAGCTTAGGCAGGGGGCAGTCCTACGAGCAGTACTTC. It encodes CASSLGRGQSYEQYF.

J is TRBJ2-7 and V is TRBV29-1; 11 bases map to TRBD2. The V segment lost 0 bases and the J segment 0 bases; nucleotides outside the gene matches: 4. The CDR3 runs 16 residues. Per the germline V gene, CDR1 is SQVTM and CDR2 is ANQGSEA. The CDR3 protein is CSVEDRLAGGSYEQYF. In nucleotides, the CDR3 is TGCAGCGTTGAAGATAGGCTAGCGGGAGGCTCCTACGAGCAGTACTTC.

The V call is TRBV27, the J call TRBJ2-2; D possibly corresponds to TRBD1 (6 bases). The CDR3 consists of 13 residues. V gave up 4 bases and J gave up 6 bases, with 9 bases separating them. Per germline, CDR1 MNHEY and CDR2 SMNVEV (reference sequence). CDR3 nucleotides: TGTGCCAGCAGTTCTACAGGGCCCGGGGAGCTGTTTTTT. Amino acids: CASSSTGPGELFF.

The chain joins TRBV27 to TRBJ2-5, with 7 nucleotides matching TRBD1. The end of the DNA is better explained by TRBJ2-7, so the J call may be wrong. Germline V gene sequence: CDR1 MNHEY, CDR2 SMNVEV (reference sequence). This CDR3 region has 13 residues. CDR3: CASSITGAHEQYF. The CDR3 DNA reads TGTGCCAGCAGTATTACAGGGGCCCACGAGCAGTACTTC.

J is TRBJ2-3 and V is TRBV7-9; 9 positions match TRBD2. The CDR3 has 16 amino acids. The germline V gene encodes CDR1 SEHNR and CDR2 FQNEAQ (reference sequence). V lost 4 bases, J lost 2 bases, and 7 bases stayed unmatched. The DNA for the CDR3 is TGTGCCAGCAGCTCACGACTAGCGGCAATCACAGATACGCAGTATTTT. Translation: CASSSRLAAITDTQYF.

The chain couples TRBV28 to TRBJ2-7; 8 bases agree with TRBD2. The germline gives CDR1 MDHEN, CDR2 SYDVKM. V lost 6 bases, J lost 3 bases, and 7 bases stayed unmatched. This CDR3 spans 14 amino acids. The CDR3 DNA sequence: TGTGCCAGCAGGACCGGGGGGGAGAACTACGAGCAGTACTTC. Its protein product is CASRTGGENYEQYF. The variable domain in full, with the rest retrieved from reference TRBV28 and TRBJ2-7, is DVKVTQSSRYLVKRTGEKVFLECVQDMDHENMFWYRQDPGLGLRLIYFSYDVKMKEKGDIPEGYSVSREKKERFSLILESASTNQTSMYLCASRTGGENYEQYFGPGTRLTVT.

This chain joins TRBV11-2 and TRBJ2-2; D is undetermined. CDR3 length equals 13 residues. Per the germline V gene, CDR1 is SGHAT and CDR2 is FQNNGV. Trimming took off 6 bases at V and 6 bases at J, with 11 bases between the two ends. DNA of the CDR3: TGTGCCAGCAGTCATGAAAGCCCCGGGGAGCTGTTTTTT. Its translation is CASSHESPGELFF.

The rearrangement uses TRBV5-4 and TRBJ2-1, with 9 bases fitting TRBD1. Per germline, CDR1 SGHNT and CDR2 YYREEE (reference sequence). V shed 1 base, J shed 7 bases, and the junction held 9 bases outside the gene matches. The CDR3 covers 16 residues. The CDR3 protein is CASSLWAGTGKNEQFF. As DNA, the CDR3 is TGTGCCAGCAGCTTGTGGGCCGGGACAGGGAAGAATGAGCAGTTCTTC.

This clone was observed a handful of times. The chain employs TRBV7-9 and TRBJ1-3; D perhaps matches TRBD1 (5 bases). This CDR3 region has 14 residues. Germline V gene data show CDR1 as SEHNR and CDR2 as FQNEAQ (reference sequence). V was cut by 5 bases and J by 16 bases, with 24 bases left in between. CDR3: CASSPAMRGAPGYF. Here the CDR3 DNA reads TGTGCCAGCAGCCCCGCGATGAGGGGTGCCCCGGGGTATTTT.

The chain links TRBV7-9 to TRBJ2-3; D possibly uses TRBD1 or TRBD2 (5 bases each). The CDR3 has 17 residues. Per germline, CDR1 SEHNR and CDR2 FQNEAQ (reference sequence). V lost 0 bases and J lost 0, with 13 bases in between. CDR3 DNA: TGTGCCAGCAGCTTAGCGGGACGGGGTCCTAGCACAGATACGCAGTATTTT. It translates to CASSLAGRGPSTDTQYF.

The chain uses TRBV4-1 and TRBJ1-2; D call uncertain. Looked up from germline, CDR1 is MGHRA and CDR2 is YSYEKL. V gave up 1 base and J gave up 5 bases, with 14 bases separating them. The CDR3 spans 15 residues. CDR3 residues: CASSQGPGYSYGYTF. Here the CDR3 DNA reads TGCGCCAGCAGCCAAGGTCCCGGGTATTCATATGGCTACACCTTC.

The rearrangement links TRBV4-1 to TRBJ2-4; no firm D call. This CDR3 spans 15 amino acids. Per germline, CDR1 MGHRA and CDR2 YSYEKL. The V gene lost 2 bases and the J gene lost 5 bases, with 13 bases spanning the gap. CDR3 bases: TGCGCCAGCAGCCAATTTGGGCCCGGGCAAAACATTCAGTACTTC. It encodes CASSQFGPGQNIQYF.

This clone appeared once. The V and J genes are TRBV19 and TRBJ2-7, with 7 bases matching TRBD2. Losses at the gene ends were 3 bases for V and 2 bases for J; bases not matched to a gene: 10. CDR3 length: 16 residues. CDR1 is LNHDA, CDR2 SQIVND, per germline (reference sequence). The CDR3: CASSMGSGTKTYEQYF. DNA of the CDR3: TGTGCCAGTAGTATGGGCTCGGGGACTAAAACCTACGAGCAGTACTTC.

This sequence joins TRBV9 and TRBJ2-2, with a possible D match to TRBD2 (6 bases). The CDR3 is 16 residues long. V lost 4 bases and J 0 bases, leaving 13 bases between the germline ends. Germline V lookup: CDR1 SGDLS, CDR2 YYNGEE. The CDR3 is CASSPTGGANTGELFF. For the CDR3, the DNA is TGTGCCAGCAGCCCTACCGGCGGGGCGAACACCGGGGAGCTGTTTTTT.

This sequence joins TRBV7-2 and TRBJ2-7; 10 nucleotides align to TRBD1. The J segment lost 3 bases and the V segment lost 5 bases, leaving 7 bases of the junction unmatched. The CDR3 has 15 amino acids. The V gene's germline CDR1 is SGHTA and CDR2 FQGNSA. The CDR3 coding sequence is TGTGCCAGCAGCACCCGGGACAGGGGAATCTACGAGCAGTACTTC. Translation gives CASSTRDRGIYEQYF.

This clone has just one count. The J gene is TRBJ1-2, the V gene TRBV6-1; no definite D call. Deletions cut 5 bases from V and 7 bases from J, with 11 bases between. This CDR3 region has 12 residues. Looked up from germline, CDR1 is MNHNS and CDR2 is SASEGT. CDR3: CASSMRTVGYTF. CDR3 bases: TGTGCCAGCAGTATGCGGACGGTTGGCTACACCTTC.

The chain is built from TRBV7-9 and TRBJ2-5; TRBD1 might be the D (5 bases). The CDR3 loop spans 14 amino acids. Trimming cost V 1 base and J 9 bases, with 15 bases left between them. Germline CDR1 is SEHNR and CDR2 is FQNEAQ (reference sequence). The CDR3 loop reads CASSLGGTRFAQYF. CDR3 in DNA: TGTGCCAGCAGCTTAGGGGGCACCCGTTTTGCCCAGTACTTC.

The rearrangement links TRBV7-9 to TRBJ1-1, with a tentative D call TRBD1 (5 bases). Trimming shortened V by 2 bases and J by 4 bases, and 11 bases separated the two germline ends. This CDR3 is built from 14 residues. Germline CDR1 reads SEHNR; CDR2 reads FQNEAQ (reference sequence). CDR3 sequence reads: CASSLQRGRTEAFF. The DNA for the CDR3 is TGTGCCAGCAGCTTACAACGGGGACGCACTGAAGCTTTCTTT. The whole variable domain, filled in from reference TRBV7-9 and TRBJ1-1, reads DTGVSQNPRHKITKRGQNVTFRCDPISEHNRLYWYRQTLGQGPEFLTYFQNEAQLEKSRLLSDRFSAERPKGSFSTLEIQRTEQGDSAMYLCASSLQRGRTEAFFGQGTRLTVV.

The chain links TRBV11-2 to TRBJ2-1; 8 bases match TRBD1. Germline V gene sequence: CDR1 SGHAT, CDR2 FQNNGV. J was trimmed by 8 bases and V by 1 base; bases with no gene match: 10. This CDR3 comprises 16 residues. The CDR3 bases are TGTGCCAGCAGCTTAGTTGTTGACAGGGGTTTTGATGAGCAGTTCTTC. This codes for CASSLVVDRGFDEQFF.

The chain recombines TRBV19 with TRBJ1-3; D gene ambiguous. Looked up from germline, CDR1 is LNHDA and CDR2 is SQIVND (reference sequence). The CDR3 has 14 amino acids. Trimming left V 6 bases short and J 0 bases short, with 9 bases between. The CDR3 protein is CASRWRGSGNTIYF. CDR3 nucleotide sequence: TGTGCCAGTAGATGGCGGGGCTCTGGAAACACCATATATTTT.

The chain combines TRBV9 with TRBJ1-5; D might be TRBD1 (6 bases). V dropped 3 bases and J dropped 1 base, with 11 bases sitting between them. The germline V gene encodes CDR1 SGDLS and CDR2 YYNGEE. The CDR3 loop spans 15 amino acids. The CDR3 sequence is CASSAEGGSNQPQHF. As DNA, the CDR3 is TGTGCCAGCAGCGCCGAAGGGGGGAGCAATCAGCCCCAGCATTTT.

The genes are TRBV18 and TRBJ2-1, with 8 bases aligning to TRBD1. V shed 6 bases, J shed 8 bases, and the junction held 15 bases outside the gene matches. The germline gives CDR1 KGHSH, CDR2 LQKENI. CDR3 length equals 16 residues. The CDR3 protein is CASSRTTGQVLYEQFF. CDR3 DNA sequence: TGTGCCAGCTCTCGCACCACGGGACAGGTTTTATATGAGCAGTTCTTC.

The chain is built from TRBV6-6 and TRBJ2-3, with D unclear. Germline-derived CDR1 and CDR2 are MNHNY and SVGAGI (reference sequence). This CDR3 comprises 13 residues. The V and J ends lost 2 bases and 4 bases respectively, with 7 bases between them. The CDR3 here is CASSYRFADTQYF. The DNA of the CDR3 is TGTGCCAGCAGTTACCGTTTCGCAGATACGCAGTATTTT.

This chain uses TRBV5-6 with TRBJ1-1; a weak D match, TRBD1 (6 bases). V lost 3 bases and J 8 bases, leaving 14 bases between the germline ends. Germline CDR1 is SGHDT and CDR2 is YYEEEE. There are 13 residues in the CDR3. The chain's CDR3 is CASSWGPDREAFF. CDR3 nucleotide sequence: TGTGCCAGCAGCTGGGGGCCGGACAGAGAAGCTTTCTTT. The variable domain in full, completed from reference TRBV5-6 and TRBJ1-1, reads DAGVTQSPTHLIKTRGQQVTLRCSPKSGHDTVSWYQQALGQGPQFIFQYYEEEERQRGNFPDRFSGHQFPNYSSELNVNALLLGDSALYLCASSWGPDREAFFGQGTRLTVV.